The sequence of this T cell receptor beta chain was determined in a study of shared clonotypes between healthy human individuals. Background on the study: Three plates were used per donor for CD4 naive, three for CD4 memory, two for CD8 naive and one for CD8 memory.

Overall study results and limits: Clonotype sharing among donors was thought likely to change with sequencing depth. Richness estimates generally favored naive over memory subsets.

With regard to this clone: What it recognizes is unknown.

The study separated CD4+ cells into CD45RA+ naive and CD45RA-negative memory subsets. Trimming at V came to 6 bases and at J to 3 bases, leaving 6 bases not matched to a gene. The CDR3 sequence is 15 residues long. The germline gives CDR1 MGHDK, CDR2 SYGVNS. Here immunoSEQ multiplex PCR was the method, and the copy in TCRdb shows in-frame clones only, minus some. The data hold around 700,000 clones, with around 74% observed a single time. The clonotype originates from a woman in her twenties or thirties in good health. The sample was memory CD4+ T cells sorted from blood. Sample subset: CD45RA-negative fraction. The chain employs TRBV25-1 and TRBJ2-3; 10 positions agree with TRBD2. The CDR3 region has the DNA TGTGCCAGCAGGCCCAAGCGGGAGGGGACAGATACGCAGTATTTT. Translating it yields CASRPKREGTDTQYF. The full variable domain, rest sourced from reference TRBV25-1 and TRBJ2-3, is EADIYQTPRYLVIGTGKKITLECSQTMGHDKMYWYQQDPGMELHLIHYSYGVNSTEKGDLSSESTVSRIRTEHFPLTLESARPSHTSQYLCASRPKREGTDTQYFGPGTRLTVL.